The 25 T cell receptor beta chains below were found in one sample sequenced in a study of blood T cell repertoires in COVID-19. Here immunoSEQ multiplex PCR was the method, and the copy in TCRdb shows in-frame clones only, minus some. The sample carries about 270,000 clones, over 70% recorded once. Sequenced: peripheral blood. These receptors all stem from a man at least 80 years old with acute or convalescent COVID-19.

CDR3 coding DNA: TGTGCCACCAGTGACTATGGAAGTTATAGAAGCGGGGGGGCTCCCCCCACAGATACGCAGTATTTT. This codes for CATSDYGSYRSGGAPPTDTQYF. V gene TRBV24-1 combines with J gene TRBJ2-3; 10 nucleotides align to TRBD2. CDR3 size: 22 residues. V gave up 4 bases and J gave up 2 bases; unmatched junction bases: 23. CDR1 is KGHDR, CDR2 SFDVKD, per germline.

The chain combines TRBV5-5 with TRBJ1-5, with 7 bases lining up with TRBD1. In germline, CDR1 is SGHKS, CDR2 YYEKEE (reference sequence). This CDR3 region has 15 residues. Trimming took 4 bases from V and 6 from J; bases not matched to a gene: 10. Here the CDR3 reads CASSRNRGESQPQHF. CDR3 bases: TGTGCCAGCAGCCGTAACAGGGGTGAGAGTCAGCCCCAGCATTTT.

This chain connects TRBV19 to TRBJ2-3; TRBD2 matches at 7 bases. The CDR3 is 13 amino acids. Germline V gene sequence: CDR1 LNHDA, CDR2 SQIVND (reference sequence). V shed 3 bases and J 6 bases; nucleotides not matched to a gene: 3. CDR3 nucleotide sequence: TGTGCCAGTAGTATGAGGCGGGGGGATACGCAGTATTTT. Translated: CASSMRRGDTQYF.

The chain is built from TRBV21-1 and TRBJ1-1; TRBD1 was called by the table and not checked on the DNA. TRBV21-1 is marked as a pseudogene. The CDR3 has 16 amino acids. The CDR3 reads CASRYEYRVANTEAFF. CDR3 coding DNA: TGTGCCAGCAGATACGAATACAGGGTTGCGAACACTGAAGCTTTCTTT.

The V and J genes are TRBV6-1 and TRBJ2-2; D uncertain. The CDR3 has 15 residues. With 2 bases removed from V and 2 bases from J, the gap between germline ends came to 9 bases. CDR1 MNHNS and CDR2 SASEGT come from the germline V gene. CDR3 nucleotide sequence: TGTGCCAGCAGTGAATTGAGACAAAACACCGGGGAGCTGTTTTTT. Amino acid sequence: CASSELRQNTGELFF.

The chain uses TRBV12-3 or TRBV12-4 and TRBJ2-5; D call uncertain. The CDR3 is made up of 11 amino acids. Between the trimmed V and J ends, which lost 6 bases and 5 bases, there was a span of 7 bases. CDR3 nucleotides: TGTGCCAGCAGCCACGGGGAGACCCAGTACTTC. Its protein is CASSHGETQYF.

The gene calls are TRBV5-6 and TRBJ1-5, with 7 bases that match TRBD1. CDR3 length: 15 amino acids. Germline V gene sequence: CDR1 SGHDT, CDR2 YYEEEE. V lost 0 bases and J lost 5; bases outside the gene matches: 5. In nucleotides, the CDR3 is TGTGCCAGCAGCTTGGGAGGGGGCAGAGATCAGCCCCAGCATTTT. Its translation is CASSLGGGRDQPQHF.

This clone came up once. The genes are TRBV6-2 or TRBV6-3 and TRBJ2-7, with 7 bases fitting TRBD1. Germline-derived CDR1 and CDR2 are MNHEY and SVGEGT. With 0 bases clipped from V and 0 bases from J, the junction kept 5 bases outside the gene matches. The CDR3 runs to 16 residues. CDR3 coding DNA: TGTGCCAGCAGTTACTCGAGGACAGGTAGCTCCTACGAGCAGTACTTC. It encodes CASSYSRTGSSYEQYF.

The chain combines TRBV29-1 with TRBJ2-3; D is perhaps TRBD1 (5 bases). V lost 4 bases and J lost 4, with 12 bases in between. Germline loops: CDR1 SQVTM, CDR2 ANQGSEA. The CDR3 is 13 residues long. In nucleotides, the CDR3 is TGCAGCGTTGGGGCAGGGATAGCAGATACGCAGTATTTT. Translated: CSVGAGIADTQYF.

The CDR3 nucleotides are TGCAGCGCCATTTGGGGGCCGGCAGATACGCAGTATTTT. Translation: CSAIWGPADTQYF. The chain carries TRBV29-1 and TRBJ2-3; possibly TRBD1 for D (6 bases). Germline CDR1 is SQVTM and CDR2 is ANQGSEA. This CDR3 has 13 amino acids. V lost 7 bases, J lost 4 bases, and 15 bases lay in between.

V gene TRBV7-7 combines with J gene TRBJ2-5; 8 bases are a match to TRBD2. Germline assignment: CDR1 SSHAT and CDR2 FNYEAQ (reference sequence). Trimming took 4 bases from V and 5 from J; bases not matched to a gene: 9. The CDR3 length is 15 residues. CDR3 DNA: TGTGCCAGCAGCTCGGACGGGAGGGCCGGGGAGACCCAGTACTTC. Residues: CASSSDGRAGETQYF.

The chain uses TRBV3-1 (or the pseudogene TRBV3-2) and TRBJ1-2, with TRBD1 matching over 9 bases. There are 16 residues in the CDR3. Germline V gives CDR1 LGHDT, CDR2 YNNKEL (reference sequence). V was clipped by 4 bases and J by 4 bases; unmatched bases: 10. The CDR3 region has the DNA TGTGCCAGCAGCCTAAGGGACAGGGAATTTGCCTATGGCTACACCTTC. Encoded protein: CASSLRDREFAYGYTF.

The rearrangement links TRBV5-1 to TRBJ1-1, with D hard to call. Trimming took off 5 bases at V and 3 bases at J, with 14 bases between the two ends. The CDR3 is 14 amino acids. The germline V gene encodes CDR1 SGHRS and CDR2 YFSETQ. CDR3 DNA: TGCGCCAGCAGGGCCAATCGCGGGGACACTGAAGCTTTCTTT. Its translation is CASRANRGDTEAFF.

The rearrangement uses TRBV19 and TRBJ1-5; possibly TRBD1 for D (5 bases). Trimming stripped 3 bases from V and 7 bases from J, with 7 bases between. Per germline, CDR1 LNHDA and CDR2 SQIVND (reference sequence). CDR3 length: 12 amino acids. CDR3 residues: CASSIQGQPQHF. DNA for the CDR3: TGTGCCAGTAGTATTCAGGGACAGCCCCAGCATTTT.

The J gene is TRBJ2-7, the V gene TRBV5-4; 8 bases are a match to TRBD2. CDR1 is SGHNT, CDR2 YYREEE, per germline (reference sequence). The CDR3 has 16 amino acids. J lost 7 bases, V lost 1 base, and 13 bases had no gene match. The CDR3 sequence: CASSLIVPGGPGEQYF. CDR3 DNA sequence: TGTGCCAGCAGCTTGATCGTTCCGGGAGGGCCGGGAGAGCAGTACTTC.

J is TRBJ2-1 and V is TRBV7-2; 10 bases are a match to TRBD1. Per the germline V gene, CDR1 is SGHTA and CDR2 is FQGNSA. The V and J ends lost 3 bases and 4 bases, in that order; junction bases with no gene match: 3. The CDR3 has 15 amino acids. The CDR3 loop is CASSFDRGLYNEQFF. The DNA of the CDR3 is TGTGCCAGCAGCTTTGACAGGGGGCTTTACAATGAGCAGTTCTTC.

The rearrangement links TRBV3-1 (or the pseudogene TRBV3-2) to TRBJ1-2; 10 bases agree with TRBD1. Germline trimming cut 4 bases from V and 7 bases from J; bases unmatched to any gene: 6. The CDR3 is made up of 14 amino acids. Looked up from germline, CDR1 is LGHDT and CDR2 is YNNKEL (reference sequence). CDR3 nucleotides: TGTGCCAGCAGCCTAAGGACAGGGGGTAGTGGCTACACCTTC. Translation gives CASSLRTGGSGYTF.

The rearrangement links TRBV5-4 to TRBJ1-4; D gene uncertain. The germline CDR1 and CDR2 sequences are SGHNT and YYREEE (reference sequence). The CDR3 covers 14 residues. V was cut by 0 bases and J by 8 bases, with 11 bases left in between. CDR3 sequence reads: CASSLAGVREKLFF. The CDR3 region has the DNA TGTGCCAGCAGCTTGGCCGGTGTGAGGGAAAAACTGTTTTTT.

The chain employs TRBV7-9 and TRBJ2-4, with 7 bases identical to TRBD1. The germline V gene has CDR1 SEHNR and CDR2 FQNEAQ (reference sequence). Germline trimming cut 4 bases from V and 6 bases from J; bases unmatched to any gene: 9. This CDR3 region has 15 residues. The CDR3 loop reads CASSSKLGQLNIQYF. As DNA, the CDR3 is TGTGCCAGCAGCTCTAAACTGGGACAGTTAAACATTCAGTACTTC.

The rearrangement uses TRBV28 and TRBJ2-5; D is unclear. This CDR3 comprises 12 residues. V dropped 4 bases and J dropped 5 bases, with 8 bases sitting between them. CDR1 and CDR2 (germline): MDHEN, SYDVKM. CDR3: CASSSSRETQYF. The CDR3, as DNA: TGTGCCAGCAGTTCGTCCCGGGAGACCCAGTACTTC.

The chain combines TRBV18 with TRBJ1-2, with TRBD1 identical over 7 bases. Germline lookup yields CDR1 KGHSH and CDR2 LQKENI. The V and J ends lost 4 bases and 3 bases, in that order; junction bases with no gene match: 11. The CDR3 has 16 residues. The CDR3 DNA reads TGTGCCAGCTCACAAACGACAGGGCAGAGGTACTATGGCTACACCTTC. As protein: CASSQTTGQRYYGYTF.

The chain has TRBV14 and TRBJ2-5; 7 bases map to TRBD2. The CDR3 totals 14 residues. The germline CDR1 and CDR2 sequences are SGHDN and FVKESK. Trimming cost V 2 bases and J 4 bases; bases outside gene matches: 4. The CDR3 sequence is CASSQLAARETQYF. CDR3 sequence (DNA): TGTGCCAGCAGCCAACTAGCGGCCCGAGAGACCCAGTACTTC. Based on the CDR3 plus reference TRBV14 and TRBJ2-5, the full variable domain is EAGVTQFPSHSVIEKGQTVTLRCDPISGHDNLYWYRRVMGKEIKFLLHFVKESKQDESGMPNNRFLAERTGGTYSTLKVQPAELEDSGVYFCASSQLAARETQYFGPGTRLLVL.

The genes are TRBV5-8 and TRBJ1-6, with TRBD1 matching over 7 bases. Trimming took 4 bases from V and 9 from J; bases not matched to a gene: 16. This CDR3 is 17 amino acids long. CDR1 and CDR2 (germline): SGHTS, YDEGEE. The CDR3: CASSQRNRGLPGSPLHF. The CDR3 region has the DNA TGTGCCAGCAGCCAAAGAAACAGGGGACTTCCTGGTTCACCCCTCCACTTT.

The chain links TRBV2 to TRBJ1-4, with D maybe TRBD1 (6 bases). The CDR3 contains 15 residues. Per the germline V gene, CDR1 is SNHLY and CDR2 is FYNNEI. With 4 bases removed from V and 8 bases from J, the gap between germline ends came to 17 bases. CDR3 in DNA: TGTGCCAGCAGTGGGACAGAAATCCTCTACGAAAAACTGTTTTTT. This sequence encodes CASSGTEILYEKLFF.

This sequence joins TRBV20-1 and TRBJ1-4, with a possible D match to TRBD1 (5 bases). The CDR3 consists of 16 residues. CDR1 DFQATT and CDR2 SNEGSKA come from the germline V gene (reference sequence). V lost 3 bases and J 3 bases, leaving 17 bases between the germline ends. This CDR3 reads CSASDSLLHPNEKLFF. CDR3 sequence (DNA): TGCAGTGCTAGTGACAGTTTATTACATCCTAATGAAAAACTGTTTTTT.